Here is one T cell receptor (beta chain) with its context. J lost 3 bases, V lost 5 bases, and 3 bases had no gene match. CDR3 length equals 14 residues. The germline CDR1 and CDR2 sequences are SGHTA and FQGNSA. This record belongs to a study of blood T cell repertoires in COVID-19. About the study: Sites across the United States, Italy and Spain contributed samples from acute and convalescent COVID-19. T cells, B-cell-depleted T cells, or PBMCs supplied cDNA or gDNA.

Original analysis: By means of reference gene primer amplification, nucleated cell counts were estimated. TCRdb's copy holds only in-frame clones and misses some; the assay was immunoSEQ multiplex PCR. The V and J calls and clone size come from that table; D and trimming were worked out from the DNA. This sample has about 250,000 clones, with approximately 82% found just once. This sequence originates from a man older than 75 with acute or convalescent COVID-19. The sample taken for sequencing was peripheral blood. This chain joins TRBV7-2 and TRBJ2-5, with 10 bases matching TRBD1. Here the CDR3 reads CASSAGTGEETQYF. The CDR3 region has the DNA TGTGCCAGCAGCGCCGGGACAGGGGAAGAGACCCAGTACTTC.